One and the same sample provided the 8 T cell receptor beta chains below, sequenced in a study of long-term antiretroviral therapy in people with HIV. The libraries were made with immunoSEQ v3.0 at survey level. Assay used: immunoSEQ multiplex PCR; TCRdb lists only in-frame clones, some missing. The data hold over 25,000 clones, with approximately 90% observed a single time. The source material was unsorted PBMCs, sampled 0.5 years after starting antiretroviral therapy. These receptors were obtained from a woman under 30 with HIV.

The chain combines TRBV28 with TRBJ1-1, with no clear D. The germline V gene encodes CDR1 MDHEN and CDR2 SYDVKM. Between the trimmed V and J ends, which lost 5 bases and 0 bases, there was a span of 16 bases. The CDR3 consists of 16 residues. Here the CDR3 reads CASSPWGGLMNTEAFF. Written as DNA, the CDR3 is TGTGCCAGCAGTCCTTGGGGTGGACTGATGAACACTGAAGCTTTCTTT. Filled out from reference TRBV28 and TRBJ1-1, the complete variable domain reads DVKVTQSSRYLVKRTGEKVFLECVQDMDHENMFWYRQDPGLGLRLIYFSYDVKMKEKGDIPEGYSVSREKKERFSLILESASTNQTSMYLCASSPWGGLMNTEAFFGQGTRLTVV.

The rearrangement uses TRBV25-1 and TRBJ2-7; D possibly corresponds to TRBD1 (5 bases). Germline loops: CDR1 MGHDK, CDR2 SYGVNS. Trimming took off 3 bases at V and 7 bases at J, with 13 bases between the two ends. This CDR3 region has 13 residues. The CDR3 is CASSDLSAGEQYF. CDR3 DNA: TGTGCCAGCAGTGATCTGAGCGCAGGGGAGCAGTACTTC.

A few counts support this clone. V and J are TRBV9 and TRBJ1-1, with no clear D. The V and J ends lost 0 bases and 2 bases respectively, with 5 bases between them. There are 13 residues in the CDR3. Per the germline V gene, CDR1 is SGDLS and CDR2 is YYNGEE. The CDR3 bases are TGTGCCAGCAGCGTAGTGTACAACACTGAAGCTTTCTTT. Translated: CASSVVYNTEAFF.

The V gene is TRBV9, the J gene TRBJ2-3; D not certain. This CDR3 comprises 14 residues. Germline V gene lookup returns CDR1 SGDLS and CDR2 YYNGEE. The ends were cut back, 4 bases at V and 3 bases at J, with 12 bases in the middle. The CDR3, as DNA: TGTGCCAGCAGCCCCCTATTCGATACAGATACGCAGTATTTT. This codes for CASSPLFDTDTQYF.

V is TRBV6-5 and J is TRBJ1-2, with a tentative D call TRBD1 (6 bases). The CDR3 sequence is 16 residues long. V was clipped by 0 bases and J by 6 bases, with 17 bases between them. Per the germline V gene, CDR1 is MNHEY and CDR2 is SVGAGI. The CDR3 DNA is TGTGCCAGCAGTTACTCGAACAAACAGGGTCGGGATGGCTACACCTTC. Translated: CASSYSNKQGRDGYTF.

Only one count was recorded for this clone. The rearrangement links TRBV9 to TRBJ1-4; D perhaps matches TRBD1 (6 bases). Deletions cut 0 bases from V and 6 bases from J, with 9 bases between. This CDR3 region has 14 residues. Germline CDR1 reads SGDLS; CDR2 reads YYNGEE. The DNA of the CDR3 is TGTGCCAGCAGCGTAGACGCAGGGGATGAAAAACTGTTTTTT. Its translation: CASSVDAGDEKLFF.

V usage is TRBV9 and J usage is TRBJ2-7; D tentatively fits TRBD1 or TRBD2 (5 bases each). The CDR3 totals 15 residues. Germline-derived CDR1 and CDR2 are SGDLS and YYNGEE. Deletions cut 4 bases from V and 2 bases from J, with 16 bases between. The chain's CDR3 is CASSPGDPFPYEQYF. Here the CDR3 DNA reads TGTGCCAGCAGCCCCGGGGACCCCTTCCCCTACGAGCAGTACTTC.

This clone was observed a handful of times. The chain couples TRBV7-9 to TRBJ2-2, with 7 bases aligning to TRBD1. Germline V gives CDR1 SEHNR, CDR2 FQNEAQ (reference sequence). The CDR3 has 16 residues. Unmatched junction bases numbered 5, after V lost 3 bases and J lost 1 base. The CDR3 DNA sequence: TGTGCCAGCAGCTTTCGACAGGGCATGAACACCGGGGAGCTGTTTTTT. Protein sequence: CASSFRQGMNTGELFF.